Listed below are T cell receptor beta chains from one sample, sequenced in a study of CD8+ T cells in alopecia areata. Sequencing was performed with immunoSEQ multiplex PCR; in TCRdb, only in-frame clones are kept and a portion is missing. The table records about 150,000 clones, about three fifths of them present only once. The source material was CD4+ T cells sorted from blood, sampled at week 0. The source of these receptors is a human donor with alopecia areata. The CDR3 runs from the conserved cysteine through the conserved F or W. A D gene is named only where the DNA matches it firmly. Size tells how often a clone was seen (once, few, many) or the class of an expanded clone, and some rows leave it out.

>TRBD1|.|TRBJ2-7|TRBV4-3
CASSQSTGGPYEQYF
TGCGCCAGCAGCCAAAGCACAGGGGGCCCCTACGAGCAGTACTTC
>TRBD2|few|TRBJ2-1|TRBV6-6
CASNQGNSGGRDEQFF
TGTGCCAGCAATCAAGGGAATAGCGGGGGGAGAGATGAGCAGTTCTTC
>.|.|TRBJ1-5|TRBV27
CASRKSPIDNQPQHF
TGTGCCAGCAGGAAGTCCCCGATTGACAATCAGCCCCAGCATTTT
>.|.|TRBJ2-5|TRBV5-6
CASSLGHLQETQYF
TGTGCCAGCAGCTTGGGACATCTTCAAGAGACCCAGTACTTC
>.|.|TRBJ1-5|TRBV11-2
CASSLGTEQPQHF
TGTGCCAGCAGCTTAGGGACCGAGCAGCCCCAGCATTTT
>TRBD1|.|TRBJ1-2|TRBV30
CAWSPPGQGYGYTF
TGTGCCTGGAGTCCGCCGGGACAGGGTTATGGCTACACCTTC
>.|.|TRBJ2-5|TRBV5-6
CASSLRSTGMETQYF
TGTGCCAGCAGCTTACGGTCCACAGGGATGGAGACCCAGTACTTC
>TRBD1|.|TRBJ2-2|TRBV29-1
CSVEGALNTGELFF
TGCAGCGTCGAGGGGGCCTTGAACACCGGGGAGCTGTTTTTT
>.|.|TRBJ2-7|TRBV5-1
CASSLDVENEQYF
TGCGCCAGCAGCTTGGATGTGGAGAACGAGCAGTACTTC
>TRBD1|.|TRBJ1-2|TRBV30
CAWKITGTGHGGYTF
TGTGCCTGGAAGATAACCGGGACAGGGCATGGTGGCTACACCTTC
>.|few|TRBJ2-5|TRBV29-1
CSVAALEKTQYF
TGCAGCGTGGCGGCCCTCGAGAAGACCCAGTACTTC